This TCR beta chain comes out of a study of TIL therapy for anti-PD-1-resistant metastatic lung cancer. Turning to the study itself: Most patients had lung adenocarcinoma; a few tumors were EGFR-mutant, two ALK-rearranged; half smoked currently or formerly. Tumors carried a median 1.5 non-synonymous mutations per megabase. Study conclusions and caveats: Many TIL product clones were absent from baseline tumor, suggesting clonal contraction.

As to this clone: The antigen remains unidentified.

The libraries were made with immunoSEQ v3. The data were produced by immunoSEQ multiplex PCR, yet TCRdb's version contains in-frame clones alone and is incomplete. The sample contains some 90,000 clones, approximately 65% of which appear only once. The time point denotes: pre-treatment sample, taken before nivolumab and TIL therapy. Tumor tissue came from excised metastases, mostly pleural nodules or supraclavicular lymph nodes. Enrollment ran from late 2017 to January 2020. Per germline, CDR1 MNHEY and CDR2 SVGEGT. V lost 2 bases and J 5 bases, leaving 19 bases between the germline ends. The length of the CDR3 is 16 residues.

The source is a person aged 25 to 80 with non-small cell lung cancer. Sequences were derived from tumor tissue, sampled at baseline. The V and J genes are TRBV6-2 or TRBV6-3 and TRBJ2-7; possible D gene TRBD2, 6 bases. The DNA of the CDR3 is TGTGCCAGCAGTTACGGTCGCGGGACGGGGAGCCACGAGCAGTACTTC. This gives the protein CASSYGRGTGSHEQYF.